These 19 T cell receptor beta chains came from one sample sequenced in a study of vaccination and CD4 T cells after COVID-19. This sample's treatment: roughly 11-day PBMC culture with coronavirus spike peptide pools or control peptides (ViraFEST assay). For these TCRs, the target antigens are not known. Sequenced with the Oncomine TCR Beta short-read assay was DNA taken from cultured CD4+ T cells. TCRdb called the PCR reads again in MiXCR, with one record for every CDR3 protein. This sample has some 16,000 distinct CDR3 sequences, with 35% found just once. Sequences were obtained from cultured CD4+ T cells from blood. The receptors come from a human donor with COVID-19.

The V gene is TRBV28, the J gene TRBJ2-4; possibly TRBD2 for D (6 bases). The germline CDR1 and CDR2 sequences are MDHEN and SYDVKM. V was cut by 7 bases and J by 6 bases, with 16 bases left in between. The CDR3 covers 14 residues. The CDR3 here is CASIKGTDANIQYF. For the CDR3, the DNA is TGTGCCAGCATCAAAGGGACTGACGCAAACATTCAGTACTTC.

The chain is built from TRBV2 and TRBJ1-2; D not certain. V dropped 5 bases and J dropped 4 bases, with 11 bases sitting between them. Looked up from germline, CDR1 is SNHLY and CDR2 is FYNNEI. This CDR3 contains 13 residues. CDR3 in DNA: TGTGCCAGCAGTCCTCGGGTCACCTATGGCTACACCTTC. Translating gives CASSPRVTYGYTF.

This sequence joins TRBV28 and TRBJ2-2, with TRBD2 as a possible D gene (6 bases). Between the trimmed V and J ends, which lost 4 bases and 2 bases, there was a span of 17 bases. In germline, CDR1 is MDHEN, CDR2 SYDVKM. CDR3 size: 17 residues. This chain's CDR3 is CASSSPTRSFNTGELFF. In DNA form, the CDR3 reads TGTGCCAGCAGTTCCCCGACTAGAAGTTTTAACACCGGGGAGCTGTTTTTT.

This clonotype has just a few counts. J is TRBJ1-1 and V is TRBV27, with D maybe TRBD1 (6 bases). V gave up 6 bases and J gave up 0 bases, with 17 bases separating them. This CDR3 region has 16 residues. Germline CDR1 and CDR2: MNHEY and SMNVEV (reference sequence). CDR3 sequence: CASRRNSNRVNTEAFF. The DNA of the CDR3 is TGTGCCAGCAGACGAAATTCCAACAGGGTGAACACTGAAGCTTTCTTT.

The chain uses TRBV20-1 and TRBJ2-3; maybe TRBD2 (6 bases). Looked up from germline, CDR1 is DFQATT and CDR2 is SNEGSKA (reference sequence). The length of the CDR3 is 16 residues. V lost 5 bases to trimming and J lost 2 bases, with 20 bases between them. CDR3 sequence: CSAHIGRGALTDTQYF. The DNA for the CDR3 is TGCAGTGCTCACATTGGTCGCGGGGCTCTCACAGATACGCAGTATTTT.

The chain has TRBV19 and TRBJ2-1; D remains ambiguous. CDR3 size: 16 residues. CDR1 and CDR2 from the germline V gene are LNHDA and SQIVND (reference sequence). V gave up 1 base and J gave up 4 bases, with 14 bases separating them. CDR3 residues: CASSIAILLGYNEQFF. The CDR3 DNA reads as TGTGCCAGTAGTATAGCGATTCTCCTCGGGTACAATGAGCAGTTCTTC.

This clonotype was found a few times. The chain is built from TRBV10-2 and TRBJ1-1; tentatively, D is TRBD1 (6 bases). Germline V gene sequence: CDR1 WSHSY, CDR2 SAAADI. The CDR3 spans 15 residues. The V gene lost 0 bases and the J gene lost 1 base, with 9 bases spanning the gap. Here the CDR3 reads CASSESQGRNTEAFF. DNA of the CDR3: TGCGCCAGCAGTGAGTCCCAGGGGCGGAACACTGAAGCTTTCTTT.

This sequence joins TRBV5-4 and TRBJ1-3; D is perhaps TRBD1 (5 bases). V was pared by 5 bases and J by 0 bases, with 12 bases between. The CDR3 totals 15 residues. Germline CDR1 and CDR2: SGHNT and YYREEE (reference sequence). The CDR3 region has the DNA TGTGCCAGCAGACCCGGGACGGACTCTGGAAACACCATATATTTT. The encoded protein is CASRPGTDSGNTIYF.

This chain links TRBV7-2 with TRBJ1-6, with 8 bases matching TRBD1. This CDR3 contains 15 residues. V dropped 4 bases and J dropped 7; count of bases not matched to a gene: 6. From germline, CDR1 is SGHTA and CDR2 FQGNSA. Written as DNA, the CDR3 is TGTGCCAGCAGCTGGCAACAGGGGGTAAATTCACCCCTCCACTTT. Translating it yields CASSWQQGVNSPLHF.

V gene TRBV6-2 or TRBV6-3 combines with J gene TRBJ1-1; 7 bases map to TRBD1. Germline V gives CDR1 MNHEY, CDR2 SVGEGT. The CDR3 loop spans 19 amino acids. Trimming cost V 7 bases and J 6 bases; bases outside gene matches: 26. This CDR3 reads CASNLQREQGQFDKAEAFF. The CDR3 DNA reads as TGTGCCAGCAACCTTCAGCGGGAACAGGGACAGTTTGATAAGGCTGAAGCTTTCTTT.

This clonotype was counted between two and nine times. The V and J genes are TRBV28 and TRBJ2-1; a possible D gene is TRBD1 (6 bases). CDR1 is MDHEN and CDR2 is SYDVKM in the germline V gene. The V gene lost 10 bases and the J gene lost 0 bases, with 16 bases spanning the gap. The length of the CDR3 is 15 residues. The CDR3: CAIGATGSSYNEQFF. DNA of the CDR3: TGTGCCATCGGGGCTACAGGGAGCTCCTACAATGAGCAGTTCTTC.

This clonotype was found a few times. V and J are TRBV20-1 and TRBJ2-7; D tentatively reads TRBD1 or TRBD2 (5 bases each). Trimming took off 4 bases at V and 3 bases at J, with 16 bases between the two ends. Germline V gives CDR1 DFQATT, CDR2 SNEGSKA (reference sequence). This CDR3 is 14 amino acids long. CDR3 DNA: TGCAGTGCTACGGGACGGATTCCCTACTACGAGCAGTACTTC. This codes for CSATGRIPYYEQYF.

This clonotype has just a few counts. The genes are TRBV20-1 and TRBJ2-2; D not certain. CDR1 is DFQATT, CDR2 SNEGSKA, per germline (reference sequence). The V end was cut by 3 bases, the J end by 6 bases, with 11 bases between. The CDR3 consists of 13 residues. The CDR3 bases are TGCAGTGCTAGTCCGGCACGGTCCGGGGAGCTGTTTTTT. Translating it yields CSASPARSGELFF.

This clonotype was seen more than once but under ten times. The rearrangement links TRBV7-2 to TRBJ2-2; 7 bases agree with TRBD1. This CDR3 is built from 16 residues. Germline assignment: CDR1 SGHTA and CDR2 FQGNSA. Trimming at V came to 1 base and at J to 0 bases, leaving 2 bases not matched to a gene. CDR3 in DNA: TGTGCCAGCAGCTTAGTCGGACAGGCGAACACCGGGGAGCTGTTTTTT. Its translation is CASSLVGQANTGELFF. Full variable domain (remainder filled in from reference TRBV7-2 and TRBJ2-2): GAGVSQSPSNKVTEKGKDVELRCDPISGHTALYWYRQSLGQGLEFLIYFQGNSAPDKSGLPSDRFSAERTGGSVSTLTIQRTQQEDSAVYLCASSLVGQANTGELFFGEGSRLTVL.

Worth noting for this clonotype: One end of the junction fails to match germline, which may point to a read error. The chain recombines TRBV12-3 or TRBV12-4 with TRBJ2-5; TRBD1 agrees at 8 bases. The length of the CDR3 is 15 residues. Here the CDR3 reads CASSLSGTGQETQYF. CDR3 in DNA: TGTGCCAGCAGCCTTTCGGGGACAGGCCAAGAAACCCAGTACTTC.

The V call is TRBV7-3, the J call TRBJ2-2; TRBD2 agrees at 12 bases. Unmatched junction bases numbered 4, after V lost 4 bases and J lost 4 bases. This CDR3 spans 16 amino acids. Germline CDR1 SGHTA, CDR2 FQGTGA. The CDR3 region is CASSSQTSGGTGELFF. The CDR3 region has the DNA TGTGCCAGCAGCTCCCAGACTAGCGGGGGCACCGGGGAGCTGTTTTTT.

This clonotype has more than one count but fewer than ten. V usage is TRBV21-1 and J usage is TRBJ1-2; the table's D call of TRBD1 was not tested on the DNA. TRBV21-1 is assigned pseudogene status. There are 14 residues in the CDR3. This CDR3 reads CASSWGESRYGYTF. In DNA form, the CDR3 reads TGTGCCAGCAGTTGGGGGGAGTCGCGCTATGGCTACACCTTC.

This clonotype occurred a few times. The chain uses TRBV6-1 and TRBJ1-2, with a tentative D call TRBD1 (6 bases). The V and J ends lost 6 bases and 0 bases respectively, with 11 bases between them. The CDR3 runs to 14 residues. Germline V gene data show CDR1 as MNHNS and CDR2 as SASEGT. The CDR3 sequence: CASSLDSTNYGYTF. DNA for the CDR3: TGTGCCAGCAGCTTGGACAGTACTAACTATGGCTACACCTTC.

The chain carries TRBV12-3 or TRBV12-4 and TRBJ1-5, with no clear D. The germline V and J ends were trimmed by 6 bases and 0 bases, with 12 bases remaining between them. This CDR3 spans 15 amino acids. The CDR3 DNA follows: TGTGCCAGCAGATCCATAAGTTATAGCAATCAGCCCCAGCATTTT. This gives the protein CASRSISYSNQPQHF.